This TCR beta chain was captured in a study of technical replicates of blood from several donors. The repertoire was sequenced with immunoSEQ multiplex PCR; TCRdb's copy has only in-frame clones and lacks some. This sample has 75,000 to 95,000 clones, with 95% found just once. The sequenced sample was T cells isolated from PBMCs. The TCR sequence derives from a human donor in good health.

CDR3 nucleotide sequence: TGTGCCAGCTCACCACCGGGACTAGCGGGAGAGACCCAGTACTTC. Translation: CASSPPGLAGETQYF. The rearrangement uses TRBV18 and TRBJ2-5; 12 bases align to TRBD2. After removal of 0 bases from V and 4 bases from J, the junction contained 0 bases not matched to a gene. Looked up from germline, CDR1 is KGHSH and CDR2 is LQKENI. The CDR3 loop spans 15 amino acids. Full variable domain (remainder filled in from reference TRBV18 and TRBJ2-5): NAGVMQNPRHLVRRRGQEARLRCSPMKGHSHVYWYRQLPEEGLKFMVYLQKENIIDESGMPKERFSAEFPKEGPSILRIQQVVRGDSAAYFCASSPPGLAGETQYFGPGTRLLVL.